Shown below are 20 T cell receptor beta chains from a single sample sequenced in a study of cytomegalovirus exposure and HLA in healthy donors. PCR primers comprised 60 Vbeta and 13 Jbeta primers. Generated by immunoSEQ multiplex PCR, the TCRdb table keeps only in-frame clones and is missing some. The sample lists about 94,000 clones, roughly 77% occurring once. Specimen: PBMCs. The receptors here all came from a human donor in good health.

This chain connects TRBV7-2 to TRBJ2-7, with TRBD1 matching over 8 bases. The germline V gene has CDR1 SGHTA and CDR2 FQGNSA. The CDR3 spans 14 residues. V shed 1 base and J 4 bases; nucleotides not matched to a gene: 3. This CDR3 is CASSLEQGDYEQYF. CDR3 nucleotides: TGTGCCAGCAGCTTAGAACAGGGGGATTACGAGCAGTACTTC.

This clone was seen a single time. In DNA form, the CDR3 reads TGCGCCAGCAGCCTCCGGGGGAGGGCAGATACGCAGTATTTT. It specifies CASSLRGRADTQYF. The chain uses TRBV5-1 and TRBJ2-3, with TRBD2 identical over 7 bases. The CDR3 is 14 residues long. CDR1 is SGHRS, CDR2 YFSETQ, per germline. Germline trimming cut 4 bases from V and 4 bases from J; bases unmatched to any gene: 6. Full variable domain (outside the CDR3, taken from reference TRBV5-1 and TRBJ2-3): KAGVTQTPRYLIKTRGQQVTLSCSPISGHRSVSWYQQTPGQGLQFLFEYFSETQRNKGNFPGRFSGRQFSNSRSEMNVSTLELGDSALYLCASSLRGRADTQYFGPGTRLTVL.

The chain uses TRBV7-9 and TRBJ2-1, with TRBD2 matching over 13 bases. Trimming cost V 5 bases and J 10 bases; bases outside gene matches: 8. Germline values: CDR1 SEHNR, CDR2 FQNEAQ (reference sequence). The CDR3 length is 15 residues. The CDR3: CASSRTSGRALEQFF. CDR3 nucleotides: TGTGCCAGCAGCCGGACTAGCGGGAGAGCCTTGGAGCAGTTCTTC.

This clone was counted only a few times. This rearrangement joins TRBV4-3 to TRBJ2-6; perhaps TRBD2 as D (6 bases). The CDR3 consists of 17 residues. Germline V gene lookup returns CDR1 LGHNA and CDR2 YSLEER. The V gene lost 0 bases and the J gene lost 2 bases, with 11 bases spanning the gap. In nucleotides, the CDR3 is TGCGCCAGCAGCCAAGAAAGAACGGGGGCTGGGGCCAACGTCCTGACTTTC. Protein: CASSQERTGAGANVLTF.

About this clone itself: The same CDR3 can be traced to other DNA sequences in this sample. The rearrangement links TRBV11-3 to TRBJ2-2; perhaps TRBD2 as D (5 bases). V lost 5 bases, J lost 3 bases, and 28 bases lay in between. The CDR3 covers 20 residues. Germline CDR1 and CDR2: SGHNT and YENEEA. The CDR3 reads CASSAGRGTERLSHTGELFF. Here the CDR3 DNA reads TGTGCCAGCAGCGCCGGTCGGGGAACGGAACGTCTTTCCCACACCGGGGAGCTGTTTTTT. Drawing the rest from reference TRBV11-3 and TRBJ2-2, the complete variable domain is EAGVVQSPRYKIIEKKQPVAFWCNPISGHNTLYWYLQNLGQGPELLIRYENEEAVDDSQLPKDRFSAERLKGVDSTLKIQPAELGDSAVYLCASSAGRGTERLSHTGELFFGEGSRLTVL.

V gene TRBV9 combines with J gene TRBJ2-2; D call uncertain. From germline, CDR1 is SGDLS and CDR2 YYNGEE. CDR3 length equals 15 residues. V was cut by 0 bases and J by 5 bases, with 11 bases left in between. For the CDR3, the DNA is TGTGCCAGCAGCGTAGAGAGCGTGAGGACCGGGGAGCTGTTTTTT. This codes for CASSVESVRTGELFF.

This clone was observed a handful of times. The genes are TRBV5-5 and TRBJ2-1, with 7 bases identical to TRBD2. Trimming cost V 0 bases and J 7 bases; bases outside gene matches: 7. From germline, CDR1 is SGHKS and CDR2 YYEKEE (reference sequence). The CDR3 is 15 amino acids. DNA for the CDR3: TGTGCCAGCAGCTTGGGTTCTAGCGGCTTTAATGAGCAGTTCTTC. The encoded protein is CASSLGSSGFNEQFF.

The CDR3 sequence: CSARAGGRNTEAFF. CDR3 sequence (DNA): TGCAGCGCTCGAGCGGGGGGCCGGAACACTGAAGCTTTCTTT. This chain links TRBV29-1 with TRBJ1-1; possibly TRBD1 for D (6 bases). V was trimmed by 7 bases and J by 1 base, leaving 16 bases between them. This CDR3 region has 14 residues. Germline CDR1 and CDR2: SQVTM and ANQGSEA.

On this clone: Germline is not matched at one junction end, which may reflect a read error. This sample includes further DNA sequences coding for the same CDR3. J is TRBJ1-1 and V is TRBV9, with 11 nucleotides matching TRBD1. The CDR3 is 15 amino acids. Germline V gene sequence: CDR1 SGDLS, CDR2 YYNGEE. The CDR3 spells CASSFRTGGATEAFF. CDR3 coding DNA: TGTGCCAGCAGCTTCCGGACAGGGGGCGCCACTGAAGCTTTCTTC.

This clone was seen once. The J gene is TRBJ2-7, the V gene TRBV11-3; tentative D call: TRBD2 (5 bases). V was cut by 4 bases and J by 5 bases, with 12 bases left in between. The CDR3 sequence is 13 residues long. Germline V gene lookup returns CDR1 SGHNT and CDR2 YENEEA. CDR3 sequence (DNA): TGTGCCAGCAGCTCCCGGACTGTAGACGAGCAGTACTTC. Residues: CASSSRTVDEQYF.

The rearrangement joins TRBV5-1 to TRBJ2-5, with a tentative D call TRBD2 (7 bases). The CDR3 is 15 residues long. Germline V gene data show CDR1 as SGHRS and CDR2 as YFSETQ. Trimming pared 4 bases from V and 5 bases from J, leaving 18 bases between. CDR3 sequence (DNA): TGCGCCAGCAGCCCGGGTGGCGGGGGCGGGGAGACCCAGTACTTC. Its translation: CASSPGGGGGETQYF.

The chain employs TRBV28 and TRBJ2-7, with 10 bases fitting TRBD1. V was pared by 3 bases and J by 5 bases, with 7 bases of the junction left unmatched. The CDR3 sequence is 15 residues long. Per the germline V gene, CDR1 is MDHEN and CDR2 is SYDVKM. The DNA for the CDR3 is TGTGCCAGCAGTTTGATGGGACAGGGGAACCACGAGCAGTACTTC. Its translation: CASSLMGQGNHEQYF.

The gene calls are TRBV11-2 and TRBJ1-2; the D is unclear. This CDR3 contains 13 residues. From germline, CDR1 is SGHAT and CDR2 FQNNGV. V lost 7 bases and J lost 4, with 13 bases in between. The CDR3 region is CASNSPRSYGYTF. The CDR3 DNA follows: TGTGCCAGCAACTCGCCAAGGAGCTATGGCTACACCTTC.

The chain couples TRBV19 to TRBJ1-2, with D tentatively TRBD1 (6 bases). V was pared by 9 bases and J by 6 bases, with 11 bases between. CDR3 length: 11 amino acids. Germline V gene lookup returns CDR1 LNHDA and CDR2 SQIVND (reference sequence). The CDR3 coding sequence is TGTGCCAGCGGGACAATTCATGGCTACACCTTC. Translating gives CASGTIHGYTF.

The J gene is TRBJ2-2, the V gene TRBV9; 10 nucleotides agree with TRBD1. There are 16 residues in the CDR3. Germline CDR1 and CDR2: SGDLS and YYNGEE. V gave up 5 bases and J gave up 5 bases; unmatched junction bases: 9. CDR3 in amino acids: CASSPRRTGGTGELFF. The CDR3 bases are TGTGCCAGCAGTCCCCGTCGGACAGGGGGAACCGGGGAGCTGTTTTTT.

This chain connects TRBV6-1 to TRBJ2-7, with TRBD1 as a possible D gene (6 bases). Trimming shortened V by 8 bases and J by 3 bases, and 11 bases separated the two germline ends. The CDR3 consists of 12 residues. Germline values: CDR1 MNHNS, CDR2 SASEGT. CDR3 sequence reads: CASWGRNYEQYF. The CDR3, as DNA: TGTGCCAGCTGGGGGCGGAACTACGAGCAGTACTTC.

This clone was counted once. The rearrangement joins TRBV19 to TRBJ2-3, with TRBD2 matching over 9 bases. The J segment lost 2 bases and the V segment lost 5 bases, leaving 8 bases of the junction unmatched. In germline, CDR1 is LNHDA, CDR2 SQIVND (reference sequence). The CDR3 covers 16 residues. The CDR3 sequence is CASSALAGSPTDTQYF. The CDR3 region has the DNA TGTGCCAGTAGTGCCCTAGCGGGGAGCCCCACAGATACGCAGTATTTT.

The chain couples TRBV28 to TRBJ2-2; 11 nucleotides match TRBD2. The length of the CDR3 is 18 residues. J lost 0 bases, V lost 8 bases, and 11 bases had no gene match. Looked up from germline, CDR1 is MDHEN and CDR2 is SYDVKM. The CDR3 region is CASVGALAGGPNTGELFF. CDR3 in DNA: TGTGCCAGCGTCGGGGCCCTAGCGGGAGGCCCGAACACCGGGGAGCTGTTTTTT.

This chain joins TRBV10-2 and TRBJ2-7; 7 bases map to TRBD1. The junction had 6 bases not matched to a gene; V was cut back by 7 bases and J by 3 bases. The CDR3 totals 13 residues. Germline V gene lookup returns CDR1 WSHSY and CDR2 SAAADI. Written as DNA, the CDR3 is TGCGCCAGCACGCCAGGGGGTGGCTACGAGCAGTACTTC. Translation gives CASTPGGGYEQYF.

The V call is TRBV9, the J call TRBJ1-3; no reliable D call. The V gene's germline CDR1 is SGDLS and CDR2 YYNGEE. This CDR3 has 16 amino acids. V lost 0 bases, J lost 4 bases, and 14 bases lay in between. DNA for the CDR3: TGTGCCAGCAGCGTAGAATTAGGACTCCTGGGAAACACCATATATTTT. It is translated as CASSVELGLLGNTIYF.